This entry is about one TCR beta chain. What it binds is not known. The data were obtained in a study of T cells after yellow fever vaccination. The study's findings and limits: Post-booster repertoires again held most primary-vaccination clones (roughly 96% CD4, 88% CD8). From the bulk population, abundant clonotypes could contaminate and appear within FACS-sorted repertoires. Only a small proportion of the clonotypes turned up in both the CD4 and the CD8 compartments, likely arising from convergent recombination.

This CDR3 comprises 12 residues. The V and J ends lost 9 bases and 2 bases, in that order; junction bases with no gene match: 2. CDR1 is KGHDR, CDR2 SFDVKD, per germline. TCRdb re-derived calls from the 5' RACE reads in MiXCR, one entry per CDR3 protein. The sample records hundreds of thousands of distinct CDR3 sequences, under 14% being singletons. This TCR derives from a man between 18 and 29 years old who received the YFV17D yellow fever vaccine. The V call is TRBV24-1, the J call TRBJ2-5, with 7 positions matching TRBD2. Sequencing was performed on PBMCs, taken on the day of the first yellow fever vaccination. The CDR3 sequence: CATGTTQETQYF. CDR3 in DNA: TGTGCCACCGGGACTACTCAAGAGACCCAGTACTTC.